A single sample gave rise to the 27 T cell receptor beta chains below, sequenced in a study of blood T cell repertoires in COVID-19. Method: immunoSEQ multiplex PCR; TCRdb's copy keeps in-frame clones and lacks some. The sample lists roughly 55,000 clones, 60% to 85% occurring once. The sample comprised peripheral blood. These receptors were obtained from a human donor with active or convalescent COVID-19. The donor label of this sample is uncertain.

The chain has TRBV3-1 (or the pseudogene TRBV3-2) and TRBJ2-7; 11 bases are a match to TRBD2. The CDR3 is 15 amino acids. V shed 6 bases and J 3 bases; nucleotides not matched to a gene: 7. Germline values: CDR1 LGHDT, CDR2 YNNKEL (reference sequence). Written as DNA, the CDR3 is TGTGCCAGCAGGCAAACTAGCGGGAGTGACTACGAGCAGTACTTC. It encodes CASRQTSGSDYEQYF.

V and J are TRBV9 and TRBJ1-2, with 7 bases aligning to TRBD1. In germline, CDR1 is SGDLS, CDR2 YYNGEE. The V gene end was trimmed by 4 bases and the J gene end by 2 bases; junction bases not matched to a gene: 8. This CDR3 contains 15 residues. The CDR3 here is CASSLTPGQNYGYTF. The CDR3 DNA sequence: TGTGCCAGCAGCCTAACCCCGGGACAGAACTATGGCTACACCTTC.

V gene TRBV6-4 combines with J gene TRBJ2-2; unclear D gene. Deletions cut 6 bases from V and 4 bases from J, with 9 bases between. The germline gives CDR1 MRHNA, CDR2 SNTAGT. This CDR3 contains 13 residues. The CDR3 coding sequence is TGTGCCAGCAGCAACTCCATCACCGGGGAGCTGTTTTTT. Amino acids: CASSNSITGELFF.

This clone has a single count. J is TRBJ2-1 and V is TRBV2; TRBD2 matches 8 bases. V was pared by 4 bases and J by 0 bases, with 11 bases of the junction left unmatched. The CDR3 sequence is 18 residues long. Germline V gene data show CDR1 as SNHLY and CDR2 as FYNNEI. CDR3: CASSGSASGRSSYNEQFF. The CDR3 DNA follows: TGTGCCAGCAGTGGAAGCGCTAGCGGGCGGAGCTCCTACAATGAGCAGTTCTTC.

The CDR3 region is CASSLTSSGSGPQYF. DNA of the CDR3: TGTGCCAGCAGCTTAACGAGTAGCGGGAGCGGGCCGCAGTATTTT. The rearrangement joins TRBV7-3 to TRBJ2-3; 9 bases fit TRBD2. CDR3 length: 15 amino acids. Losses at the gene ends were 0 bases for V and 10 bases for J; bases not matched to a gene: 8. Germline CDR1 is SGHTA and CDR2 is FQGTGA.

This rearrangement joins TRBV27 to TRBJ1-6; TRBD1 might be the D (6 bases). V gave up 4 bases and J gave up 7 bases, with 11 bases separating them. CDR3 length: 14 amino acids. In germline, CDR1 is MNHEY, CDR2 SMNVEV (reference sequence). CDR3 protein: CASSWGGPNSPLHF. The CDR3 bases are TGTGCCAGCAGTTGGGGGGGGCCAAATTCACCCCTCCACTTT.

The CDR3 protein is CASSPDGNSYEQYF. CDR3 coding DNA: TGTGCCAGCAGCCCTGACGGGAACTCCTACGAGCAGTACTTC. This chain connects TRBV6-4 to TRBJ2-7; D is possibly TRBD2 (5 bases). This CDR3 is built from 14 residues. CDR1 and CDR2 (germline): MRHNA, SNTAGT. The germline V and J ends were trimmed by 6 bases and 0 bases, with 12 bases remaining between them.

As to this clone: One end of the junction is discordant with germline, which a read error may explain. This sequence joins TRBV4-2 and TRBJ1-2, with D unclear. This CDR3 region has 15 residues. Germline CDR1 LGHNA, CDR2 YNFKEQ. The CDR3 protein is CASTQPGGDNYGYTF. The CDR3, as DNA: TGTGCCAGCACCCAACCGGGAGGAGACAACTATGGCTACACCTTC.

This chain joins TRBV11-2 and TRBJ2-2; D possibly corresponds to TRBD2 (6 bases). The V and J ends lost 5 bases and 4 bases respectively, with 17 bases between them. The CDR3 has 16 amino acids. From germline, CDR1 is SGHAT and CDR2 FQNNGV. CDR3 nucleotide sequence: TGTGCCAGCAGCCGAGGAGGGCTAGTTGGCACCGGGGAGCTGTTTTTT. Its translation: CASSRGGLVGTGELFF.

The rearrangement uses TRBV4-2 and TRBJ1-6; a possible D gene is TRBD1 (6 bases). V lost 1 base, J lost 7 bases, and 14 bases lay in between. Germline V gives CDR1 LGHNA, CDR2 YNFKEQ. The CDR3 has 16 amino acids. The CDR3 region has the DNA TGTGCCAGCAGCCAAGTGATGCGGACAGAGAATTCACCCCTCCACTTT. As protein: CASSQVMRTENSPLHF.

This clone came up a few times. J is TRBJ1-5 and V is TRBV19; TRBD1 agrees at 9 bases. The CDR3 runs 16 residues. Trimming at V came to 5 bases and at J to 2 bases, leaving 7 bases not matched to a gene. Germline loops: CDR1 LNHDA, CDR2 SQIVND (reference sequence). The CDR3 region is CASSSTGGRGNQPQHF. CDR3 DNA sequence: TGTGCCAGTAGTTCCACAGGGGGCAGGGGCAATCAGCCCCAGCATTTT. Drawing the rest from reference TRBV19 and TRBJ1-5, the complete variable domain is DGGITQSPKYLFRKEGQNVTLSCEQNLNHDAMYWYRQDPGQGLRLIYYSQIVNDFQKGDIAEGYSVSREKKESFPLTVTSAQKNPTAFYLCASSSTGGRGNQPQHFGDGTRLSIL.

This clone has just a few counts. This chain links TRBV5-1 with TRBJ1-2; the D gene is possibly TRBD1 (6 bases). The CDR3 spans 16 residues. Trimming pared 0 bases from V and 6 bases from J, leaving 18 bases between. CDR1 and CDR2 from the germline V gene are SGHRS and YFSETQ. The CDR3 nucleotides are TGCGCCAGCAGCTTGGCCCCGGGGGGCGCCGGCAATGGCTACACCTTC. This codes for CASSLAPGGAGNGYTF. Together with reference TRBV5-1 and TRBJ1-2, the CDR3 gives the full variable domain: KAGVTQTPRYLIKTRGQQVTLSCSPISGHRSVSWYQQTPGQGLQFLFEYFSETQRNKGNFPGRFSGRQFSNSRSEMNVSTLELGDSALYLCASSLAPGGAGNGYTFGSGTRLTVV.

The rearrangement joins TRBV6-1 to TRBJ2-7, with a weak D call TRBD1 (6 bases). Trimming removed 3 bases at V and 3 bases at J, with 12 bases between. Germline V gene lookup returns CDR1 MNHNS and CDR2 SASEGT. The length of the CDR3 is 14 residues. The CDR3 here is CASSEGTPSYEQYF. CDR3 DNA sequence: TGTGCCAGCAGTGAGGGGACACCTAGCTACGAGCAGTACTTC.

This clone was seen only a few times. The chain couples TRBV6-6 to TRBJ1-1; 9 bases map to TRBD1. Trimming at V came to 5 bases and at J to 11 bases, leaving 12 bases not matched to a gene. CDR1 is MNHNY and CDR2 is SVGAGI in the germline V gene (reference sequence). The CDR3 is 14 amino acids. CDR3: CASSRDRGNGGAFF. The CDR3 region has the DNA TGTGCCAGCAGTCGTGACAGGGGGAATGGTGGGGCTTTCTTT.

The chain couples TRBV27 to TRBJ2-7, with TRBD2 identical over 7 bases. V was clipped by 2 bases and J by 5 bases; unmatched bases: 9. Germline V gene data show CDR1 as MNHEY and CDR2 as SMNVEV (reference sequence). CDR3 length equals 15 residues. CDR3 DNA sequence: TGTGCCAGCAGTTTAACTGGCGGGAGTTTCCACGAGCAGTACTTC. It yields the protein CASSLTGGSFHEQYF.

The CDR3 sequence: CSASQRGNTGELFF. CDR3 DNA sequence: TGCAGTGCGAGTCAGCGGGGGAACACCGGGGAGCTGTTTTTT. The V call is TRBV20-1, the J call TRBJ2-2, with 7 bases lining up with TRBD2. Germline CDR1 is DFQATT and CDR2 is SNEGSKA (reference sequence). Trimming cost V 6 bases and J 1 base; bases outside gene matches: 5. The CDR3 consists of 14 residues.

The V call is TRBV12-3 or TRBV12-4, the J call TRBJ2-5, with a tentative D call TRBD2 (6 bases). Trimming left V 8 bases short and J 5 bases short, with 15 bases between. There are 13 residues in the CDR3. CDR3 in amino acids: CASGVGRRETQYF. As DNA, the CDR3 is TGTGCCAGCGGAGTTGGGAGGCGGGAGACCCAGTACTTC.

The chain combines TRBV11-1 with TRBJ2-5, with TRBD2 matching over 12 bases. Germline CDR1 reads SGHAT; CDR2 reads FQDESV (reference sequence). V lost 5 bases, J lost 5 bases, and 9 bases stayed unmatched. The CDR3 length is 16 residues. DNA of the CDR3: TGTGCCAGCAGCCTACGTAGACTAGCGGGAGAGGAGACCCAGTACTTC. Its translation is CASSLRRLAGEETQYF.

V usage is TRBV11-3 and J usage is TRBJ2-1, with 13 bases aligning to TRBD2. V was pared by 1 base and J by 2 bases, with 5 bases of the junction left unmatched. Germline CDR1 and CDR2: SGHNT and YENEEA. The length of the CDR3 is 18 residues. The chain's CDR3 is CASSLGRGLAGPYNEQFF. The CDR3, as DNA: TGTGCCAGCAGCTTAGGTCGGGGACTAGCGGGGCCCTACAATGAGCAGTTCTTC.

The chain uses TRBV21-1 and TRBJ2-7; the table's D call of TRBD2 was not tested on the DNA. TRBV21-1 is a listed pseudogene. The CDR3 is 16 amino acids. The CDR3 DNA reads TGTGCCAGCAGCAATAAGACCCCGGAGGCGGGCCACGAGCAGTACTTC. This codes for CASSNKTPEAGHEQYF.

V usage is TRBV9 and J usage is TRBJ2-3; the match to TRBD1 covers 7 bases. Germline assignment: CDR1 SGDLS and CDR2 YYNGEE. Trimming at V came to 1 base and at J to 3 bases, leaving 5 bases not matched to a gene. This CDR3 has 15 amino acids. The CDR3 nucleotides read TGTGCCAGCAGCGTAACAGGGGCATGGACAGATACGCAGTATTTT. As protein: CASSVTGAWTDTQYF.

The rearrangement joins TRBV10-2 to TRBJ2-7; 9 nucleotides align to TRBD1. Germline-derived CDR1 and CDR2 are WSHSY and SAAADI. V was clipped by 0 bases and J by 7 bases; unmatched bases: 7. The CDR3 contains 15 residues. As DNA, the CDR3 is TGCGCCAGCAGTGAGTCCGGGACAGGGATGTTAGAGCAGTACTTC. As protein: CASSESGTGMLEQYF.

This chain connects TRBV10-3 to TRBJ2-7, with 10 bases lining up with TRBD1. From germline, CDR1 is ENHRY and CDR2 SYGVKD. The V and J ends lost 4 bases and 3 bases, in that order; junction bases with no gene match: 6. This CDR3 has 15 amino acids. CDR3 in amino acids: CAISVGQGGSYEQYF. DNA for the CDR3: TGTGCCATCAGTGTCGGACAGGGGGGTAGCTACGAGCAGTACTTC.

This chain connects TRBV5-1 to TRBJ1-5; tentatively, D is TRBD1 (5 bases). The CDR3 is 14 amino acids. Trimming took off 4 bases at V and 4 bases at J, with 12 bases between the two ends. Germline V gene data show CDR1 as SGHRS and CDR2 as YFSETQ. CDR3 sequence (DNA): TGCGCCAGCAGCCCCGGGGGGGGGAATCAGCCCCAGCATTTT. Encoded protein: CASSPGGGNQPQHF.

In this sample, this clone turned up a few times. The CDR3 spells CATSGGGDRAHEQYF. CDR3 sequence (DNA): TGTGCCACCAGTGGCGGAGGGGACAGGGCCCACGAGCAGTACTTC. The gene calls are TRBV24-1 and TRBJ2-7; TRBD1 matches at 9 bases. Trimming cost V 5 bases and J 5 bases; bases outside gene matches: 9. CDR1 and CDR2 (germline): KGHDR, SFDVKD. The CDR3 covers 15 residues.

The J gene is TRBJ2-7, the V gene TRBV3-1 (or the pseudogene TRBV3-2); D unresolved. V was clipped by 1 base and J by 4 bases, with 5 bases between them. The germline V gene has CDR1 LGHDT and CDR2 YNNKEL (reference sequence). The CDR3 is made up of 12 amino acids. CDR3 sequence reads: CASSQAKYEQYF. The CDR3 DNA follows: TGTGCCAGCAGCCAAGCCAAATACGAGCAGTACTTC.

This clone was picked up one time. V and J are TRBV19 and TRBJ1-5; the match to TRBD1 covers 8 bases. CDR1 is LNHDA, CDR2 SQIVND, per germline (reference sequence). This CDR3 region has 19 residues. V gave up 3 bases and J gave up 3 bases; unmatched junction bases: 16. In DNA form, the CDR3 reads TGTGCCAGTAGTATCCCGGACAGGGAGTCCACAGGCCTCAATCAGCCCCAGCATTTT. Residues: CASSIPDRESTGLNQPQHF.